These T cell receptor beta chains were read from a single sample in a study of control samples from healthy donors and cancer patients. Some clones are missing from TCRdb's copy, which holds only in-frame ones; the method was immunoSEQ multiplex PCR. Of around 100,000 clones in the sample, approximately 92% were seen once. The sequencing input was blood. These receptor sequences come from a human donor in good health. The donor label of this sample is uncertain. The CDR3 runs from the conserved cysteine through the conserved F or W. The D gene is left open where the match is weak. Rows give clone size only sometimes, using once, few, many, or a class for an expanded clone.

V	size	D	J	CDR3	DNA
TRBV24-1	.	.	TRBJ1-2	CATLLKQESNYGYTF	TGTGCCACCCTACTCAAACAGGAATCGAACTATGGCTACACCTTC
TRBV11-2	.	TRBD1	TRBJ1-6	CASSLKTGDSPLHF	TGTGCCAGCAGCTTAAAAACAGGGGATTCACCCCTCCACTTT
TRBV6-5	.	.	TRBJ2-3	CASRMDSTDTQYF	TGTGCCAGCAGAATGGACAGCACAGATACGCAGTATTTT
TRBV29-1	.	.	TRBJ1-2	CSVESGGSYGYTF	TGCAGCGTTGAAAGTGGGGGAAGCTATGGCTACACCTTC
TRBV6-5	few	.	TRBJ2-7	CASSYLGGPTYEQYF	TGTGCCAGCAGTTACCTAGGGGGGCCTACCTACGAGCAGTACTTC
TRBV6-6	.	.	TRBJ2-1	CASSYSQLYNEQFF	TGTGCCAGCAGTTACTCTCAGTTATACAATGAGCAGTTCTTC
TRBV6-1	.	.	TRBJ1-3	CASSEMGGLSGNTIYF	TGTGCCAGCAGTGAAATGGGCGGACTCTCTGGAAACACCATATATTTT
TRBV12-3/TRBV12-4	.	.	TRBJ2-4	CASSLGNIQYF	TGTGCCAGCAGTTTGGGGAACATTCAGTACTTC
TRBV10-2	.	.	TRBJ2-3	CAPPKGVPTDTQYF	TGCGCCCCCCCAAAAGGGGTCCCCACAGATACGCAGTATTTT
TRBV27	.	TRBD1	TRBJ1-2	CASSDPDRAGYTF	TGTGCCAGCAGTGATCCGGACAGGGCAGGCTACACCTTC
TRBV7-2	.	TRBD1	TRBJ1-5	CASSLGQGGEQPQHF	TGTGCCAGCAGCTTAGGACAGGGAGGAGAACAGCCCCAGCATTTT
TRBV6-4	.	TRBD2	TRBJ2-2	CASSDSPAGAGNGELFF	TGTGCCAGCAGTGACTCGCCAGCGGGGGCCGGGAACGGGGAGCTGTTTTTT
TRBV6-5	.	.	TRBJ2-3	CASRGNLDTQYF	TGTGCCAGCAGGGGAAATTTGGATACGCAGTATTTT
TRBV10-3	.	.	TRBJ1-1	CAISDGGEATEAFF	TGTGCCATCAGCGACGGGGGGGAGGCCACTGAAGCTTTCTTT
TRBV27	.	TRBD1	TRBJ1-2	CASSLLGDRGKLYGYTF	TGTGCCAGCAGTTTACTGGGGGACAGAGGTAAACTCTATGGCTACACCTTC
TRBV10-3	.	TRBD1	TRBJ1-2	CATGQGTNYGYTF	TGTGCCACCGGACAGGGAACTAACTATGGCTACACCTTC
TRBV7-9	.	.	TRBJ2-1	CASSFSDSYNEQFF	TGTGCCAGCAGCTTCTCCGATTCCTACAATGAGCAGTTCTTC
TRBV6-1	.	TRBD1	TRBJ2-4	CASSDTDRVGNIQYF	TGTGCCAGCAGTGACACGGACAGGGTTGGAAACATTCAGTACTTC
TRBV10-1	once	TRBD1	TRBJ2-1	CASSPGQGVRYDEQFF	TGCGCCAGCAGCCCGGGACAGGGGGTCAGGTACGATGAGCAGTTCTTC
TRBV7-9	.	.	TRBJ1-6	CACGMGGNSPLHF	TGTGCTTGCGGGATGGGGGGTAATTCACCCCTCCACTTT
TRBV5-8	.	.	TRBJ1-1	CASSLWVGAPNTEAFF	TGTGCCAGCAGCTTATGGGTGGGGGCGCCGAACACTGAAGCTTTCTTT
TRBV27	.	.	TRBJ2-1	CASRLLTSYNEQFF	TGTGCCAGCAGGCTATTGACCTCCTACAATGAGCAGTTCTTC
TRBV9	.	TRBD2	TRBJ2-2	CASSVPGTSGETRAGELFF	TGTGCCAGCAGCGTACCCGGGACTAGCGGGGAGACACGGGCCGGGGAGCTGTTTTTT
TRBV4-1	.	TRBD2	TRBJ2-5	CASSGRRGGFETQYF	TGCGCCAGCAGCGGACGGCGGGGGGGTTTCGAGACCCAGTACTTC
TRBV24-1	once	.	TRBJ1-1	CATSTNTEAFF	TGTGCCACCAGCACGAACACTGAAGCTTTCTTT
TRBV7-2	.	.	TRBJ1-5	CASSLGASGNQPQHF	TGTGCCAGCAGCTTAGGGGCGTCGGGCAATCAGCCCCAGCATTTT
TRBV27	.	.	TRBJ1-2	CASSSSGLTNYGYTF	TGTGCCAGCAGCTCCAGTGGGCTCACTAACTATGGCTACACCTTC
TRBV5-1	once	TRBD1	TRBJ2-1	CASSPIDRGSYNEQFF	TGCGCCAGCAGCCCAATCGACAGGGGATCCTACAATGAGCAGTTCTTC
TRBV19	few	TRBD1	TRBJ2-7	CASSIRTGGSYEQYF	TGTGCCAGTAGTATACGGACAGGGGGCTCCTACGAGCAGTACTTC
TRBV7-2	.	.	TRBJ2-7	CASSPLAAPRHEQYF	TGTGCCAGCAGCCCCTTAGCGGCCCCCAGGCACGAGCAGTACTTC
TRBV30	.	.	TRBJ1-6	CAWTQRAGGGDSPLHF	TGTGCCTGGACCCAAAGGGCAGGCGGCGGGGATTCACCCCTCCACTTT
TRBV7-9	.	.	TRBJ1-6	CASSSNSPLHF	TGTGCCAGCAGCTCTAATTCACCCCTCCACTTT
TRBV4-1	once	TRBD1	TRBJ1-5	CASSQIGQGSVQPQHF	TGCGCCAGCAGCCAGATCGGACAGGGCTCAGTTCAGCCCCAGCATTTT
TRBV4-1	.	.	TRBJ2-4	CASSQDKGVGGGRAKNIQYF	TGCGCCAGCAGCCAAGATAAGGGAGTAGGAGGGGGGCGAGCCAAAAACATTCAGTACTTC
TRBV12-3/TRBV12-4	.	.	TRBJ1-4	CASSFTLREKLFF	TGTGCCAGCAGTTTTACTCTCCGGGAAAAACTGTTTTTT
TRBV10-2	.	.	TRBJ2-5	CASRIQIQETQYF	TGCGCCAGCAGAATACAGATACAAGAGACCCAGTACTTC
TRBV6-2/TRBV6-3	.	TRBD1	TRBJ2-2	CASSSQGAHTGELFF	TGTGCCAGTAGTTCACAGGGGGCGCACACCGGGGAGCTGTTTTTT
TRBV5-6	few	TRBD1	TRBJ2-7	CASSLGTGLYEQYF	TGTGCCAGCAGCTTGGGGACAGGGTTATACGAGCAGTACTTC
TRBV25-1	.	TRBD1	TRBJ2-7	CASNDRDLSYEQYF	TGTGCCAGCAATGACAGGGACCTATCCTACGAGCAGTACTTC
TRBV27	.	.	TRBJ1-4	CASRTTNEKLFF	TGTGCCAGCCGAACGACTAATGAAAAACTGTTTTTT
TRBV21-1	.	.	TRBJ1-2	CASSKAVQNYGYTF	TGTGCCAGCAGCAAAGCCGTCCAGAACTATGGCTACACCTTC
TRBV6-1	few	.	TRBJ2-2	CASSKGGRVGIGELFF	TGTGCCAGCAGTAAAGGGGGGCGCGTAGGGATCGGGGAGCTGTTTTTT
TRBV6-1	.	.	TRBJ1-2	CASSEDGTRYGYTF	TGTGCCAGCAGTGAAGATGGGACACGCTATGGCTACACCTTC
TRBV5-1	.	.	TRBJ1-1	CASSLDGVMNTEAFF	TGCGCCAGCAGCTTGGACGGCGTTATGAACACTGAAGCTTTCTTT
TRBV9	.	.	TRBJ1-3	CASSVGVSSGNTIYF	TGTGCCAGCAGCGTAGGGGTCAGCTCTGGAAACACCATATATTTT
TRBV6-1	once	.	TRBJ2-1	CASSESTQSSYNEQFF	TGTGCCAGCAGTGAAAGCACCCAGAGCTCCTACAATGAGCAGTTCTTC